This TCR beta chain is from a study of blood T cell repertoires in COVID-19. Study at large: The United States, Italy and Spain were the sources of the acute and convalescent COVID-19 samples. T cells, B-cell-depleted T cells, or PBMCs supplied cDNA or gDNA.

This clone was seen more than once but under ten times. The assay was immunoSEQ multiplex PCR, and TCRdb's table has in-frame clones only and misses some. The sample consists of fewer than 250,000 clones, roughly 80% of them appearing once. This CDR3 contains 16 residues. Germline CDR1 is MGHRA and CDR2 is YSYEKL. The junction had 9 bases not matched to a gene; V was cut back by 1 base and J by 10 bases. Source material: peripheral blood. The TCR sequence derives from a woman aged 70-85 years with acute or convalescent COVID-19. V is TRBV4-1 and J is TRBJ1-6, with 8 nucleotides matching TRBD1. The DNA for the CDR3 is TGCGCCAGCAGCCAAGCACATGGACAGGGCAACTCACCCCTCCACTTT. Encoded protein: CASSQAHGQGNSPLHF.